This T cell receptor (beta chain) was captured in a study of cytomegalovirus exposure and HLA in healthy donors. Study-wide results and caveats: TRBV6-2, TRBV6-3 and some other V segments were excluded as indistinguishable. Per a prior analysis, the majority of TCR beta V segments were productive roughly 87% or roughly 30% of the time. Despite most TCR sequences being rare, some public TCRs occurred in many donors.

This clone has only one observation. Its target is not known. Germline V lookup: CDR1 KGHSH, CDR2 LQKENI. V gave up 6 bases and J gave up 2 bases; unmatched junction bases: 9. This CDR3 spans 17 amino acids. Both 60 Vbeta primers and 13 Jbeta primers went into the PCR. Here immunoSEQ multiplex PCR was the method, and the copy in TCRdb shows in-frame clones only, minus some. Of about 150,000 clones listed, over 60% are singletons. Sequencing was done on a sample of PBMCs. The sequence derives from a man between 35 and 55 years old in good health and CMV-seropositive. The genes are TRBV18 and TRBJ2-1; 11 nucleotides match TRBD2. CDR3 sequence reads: CASSHQLAGGTYNEQFF. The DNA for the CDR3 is TGTGCCAGCTCCCACCAGCTAGCGGGAGGTACCTACAATGAGCAGTTCTTC.